A selection of T cell receptor beta chains follows, all from one sample in a study of shared clonotypes between healthy human individuals. Sequenced by immunoSEQ multiplex PCR; TCRdb stores in-frame clones only, minus some. The profile shows 1.6 million or so clones, less than 99% of them singletons. Input material: naive CD4+ T cells sorted from blood. These receptor sequences come from a man aged 25-40 years in good health. CDR3s include the opening cysteine and the closing phenylalanine or tryptophan. The D gene is left open where the match is weak. Size is omitted from some rows. Given values are once, few, many or a class for expanded clones.

>-|TRBD1|TRBJ2-5|TRBV7-8
CASSIRRGRETQYF
TGTGCCAGCAGCATCCGCAGGGGGCGGGAGACCCAGTACTTC
>-|TRBD1|TRBJ2-7|TRBV27
CASSLLDRGAYEQYF
TGTGCCAGCAGTTTGCTTGACAGGGGGGCCTACGAGCAGTACTTC
>-|-|TRBJ2-7|TRBV6-1
CASSTGFSSYEQYF
TGTGCCAGCAGCACGGGTTTCAGCTCCTACGAGCAGTACTTC
>-|-|TRBJ2-1|TRBV5-4
CASSFRGLAGYNEQFF
TGTGCCAGCAGCTTCAGGGGGCTAGCGGGCTACAATGAGCAGTTCTTC
>-|-|TRBJ1-2|TRBV11-2
CASSLDSQNYGYTF
TGTGCCAGCAGCTTAGATTCCCAAAACTATGGCTACACCTTC
>once|TRBD2|TRBJ2-3|TRBV6-1
CASCQRDNTDTQYF
TGTGCCAGCTGCCAGCGGGATAACACAGATACGCAGTATTTT
>-|TRBD2|TRBJ2-2|TRBV9
CASSPHGLAGVATGELFF
TGTGCCAGCAGCCCCCATGGGCTAGCGGGAGTGGCCACCGGGGAGCTGTTTTTT
>-|-|TRBJ2-1|TRBV29-1
CSVDSGVADLDEQFF
TGCAGCGTGGATTCGGGAGTCGCGGACTTGGATGAGCAGTTCTTC
>-|TRBD1|TRBJ1-4|TRBV25-1
CASSGKGAGANEKLFF
TGTGCCAGCAGTGGAAAGGGGGCCGGAGCTAATGAAAAACTGTTTTTT
>-|TRBD2|TRBJ2-2|TRBV27
CASSLLGLAANTGELFF
TGTGCCAGCAGTTTATTGGGACTAGCGGCGAACACCGGGGAGCTGTTTTTT
>-|-|TRBJ2-1|TRBV9
CASSKPGAVGGSYNEQFF
TGTGCCAGCAGCAAACCCGGGGCTGTCGGGGGCTCCTACAATGAGCAGTTCTTC
>-|TRBD2|TRBJ2-5|TRBV5-1
CASSFDVGRGLRRETQYF
TGCGCCAGCAGCTTCGACGTGGGGAGGGGCCTCCGTAGGGAGACCCAGTACTTC
>-|-|TRBJ2-4|TRBV14
CASSQRPQNIQYF
TGTGCCAGCAGCCAGAGGCCGCAAAACATTCAGTACTTC
>-|-|TRBJ1-5|TRBV5-4
CASSSGNQPQHF
TGTGCCAGCAGCTCCGGCAATCAGCCCCAGCATTTT
>-|-|TRBJ2-7|TRBV6-1
CASSEVWEQYF
TGTGCCAGCAGTGAAGTTTGGGAGCAGTACTTC
>-|TRBD2|TRBJ2-1|TRBV18
CASSPLGGTTLGNEQFF
TGTGCCAGCTCACCATTGGGCGGGACTACGCTAGGCAATGAGCAGTTCTTC
>-|TRBD1|TRBJ1-1|TRBV5-1
CASSMDRANTEAFF
TGCGCCAGCAGCATGGACAGGGCGAACACTGAAGCTTTCTTT
>-|-|TRBJ2-2|TRBV10-1
CASSEMGSNTGELFF
TGCGCCAGCAGTGAGATGGGGTCAAACACCGGGGAGCTGTTTTTT
>-|TRBD2|TRBJ2-3|TRBV4-2
CASSQDTGTSVDTQYF
TGTGCCAGCAGCCAGGATACCGGGACTAGCGTAGATACGCAGTATTTT
>-|-|TRBJ1-2|TRBV25-1
CASSEYRTGRDGYTF
TGTGCCAGCAGTGAATACCGGACTGGCAGGGATGGCTACACCTTC
>-|-|TRBJ2-3|TRBV18
CASSRNRASTDTQYF
TGTGCCAGCTCACGGAATAGGGCAAGCACAGATACGCAGTATTTT
>-|-|TRBJ1-5|TRBV5-1
CASSLQGGGNQPQHF
TGCGCCAGCAGCTTGCAGGGAGGGGGCAATCAGCCCCAGCATTTT
>-|-|TRBJ2-1|TRBV19
CASRRTSGVGNEQFF
TGTGCCAGTAGAAGAACCTCAGGGGTGGGGAATGAGCAGTTCTTC
>-|-|TRBJ2-5|TRBV7-6
CASALVVSGQETQYF
TGTGCCAGCGCCTTGGTGGTTAGCGGACAAGAGACCCAGTACTTC
>-|-|TRBJ2-3|TRBV10-3
CAIGSVTDTQYF
TGTGCCATCGGTTCGGTGACAGATACGCAGTATTTT
>-|TRBD2|TRBJ2-7|TRBV19
CASSPSGRSYEQYF
TGTGCCAGTAGTCCGAGCGGGAGATCCTACGAGCAGTACTTC
>-|-|TRBJ1-4|TRBV9
CASSASTFATNEKLFF
TGTGCCAGCAGCGCGAGCACATTCGCAACTAATGAAAAACTGTTTTTT
>-|-|TRBJ2-1|TRBV11-2
CASSPALGYNEQFF
TGTGCCAGCAGCCCAGCATTAGGTTACAATGAGCAGTTCTTC
>-|TRBD1|TRBJ1-4|TRBV19
CASSTTGTGGNEKLFF
TGTGCCAGTAGTACGACCGGGACAGGGGGGAATGAAAAACTGTTTTTT
>-|TRBD2|TRBJ2-7|TRBV19
CASSLPGLAGSTYEQYF
TGTGCCAGTAGTCTCCCGGGACTAGCGGGATCGACCTACGAGCAGTACTTC
>-|-|TRBJ2-3|TRBV18
CASSSGGTDTQYF
TGTGCCAGCTCTTCGGGAGGCACAGATACGCAGTATTTT
>-|-|TRBJ2-3|TRBV11-3
CASSPHSLDTQYF
TGTGCCAGCAGCCCCCATAGCTTGGATACGCAGTATTTT
>-|-|TRBJ1-1|TRBV6-1
CASIIQGWGTEAFF
TGTGCCAGCATTATACAGGGATGGGGCACTGAAGCTTTCTTT
>-|TRBD1|TRBJ2-7|TRBV7-8
CASTQGTDGEQYF
TGTGCCAGCACCCAAGGGACAGATGGCGAGCAGTACTTC
>-|-|TRBJ2-7|TRBV5-4
CASSLELESSYEQYF
TGTGCCAGCAGCTTGGAGCTGGAGAGCTCCTACGAGCAGTACTTC
>-|-|TRBJ1-5|TRBV19
CASSTLRVTSNQPQHF
TGTGCCAGTAGTACCCTGAGAGTAACTAGCAATCAGCCCCAGCATTTT
>once|-|TRBJ2-7|TRBV7-2
CASSLFRGYEQYF
TGTGCCAGCAGCCTGTTCCGGGGTTACGAGCAGTACTTC
>-|TRBD1|TRBJ2-7|TRBV18
CASSPPSGGQGYEQYF
TGTGCCAGCTCACCCCCCTCTGGGGGACAGGGCTACGAGCAGTACTTC
>-|-|TRBJ2-3|TRBV10-3
CAISDRGGPSTDTQYF
TGTGCCATCAGTGACCGGGGCGGGCCCAGCACAGATACGCAGTATTTT